The clone carrying this T cell receptor beta chain showed up just once. The antigen is not known. This sample is drawn from a study of T cells in Graves' hyperthyroidism and ophthalmopathy. Germline lookup yields CDR1 ENHRY and CDR2 SYGVKD. This CDR3 region has 14 residues. V gave up 3 bases and J gave up 2 bases; unmatched junction bases: 3. Study-level points and caveats: Researchers found most expanded thyroid clonotypes above 0.001 in blood as well.

What was amplified from RNA transcripts were TCR beta CDR3 regions. HTBI primers were the set used in a first-round RT-PCR of the TCR CDR3. Each CDR3 protein gets one entry after TCRdb re-called the multiplex PCR reads with MiXCR. The sample includes 300,000 to 450,000 distinct CDR3 sequences, about 14% of them seen just once. Sequencing was performed on blood. The receptor comes from a woman aged 60-75 years with Graves' hyperthyroidism. V usage is TRBV10-3 and J usage is TRBJ1-2; 7 positions match TRBD1. The CDR3 sequence: CAISERGQNYGYTF. DNA for the CDR3: TGTGCCATCAGTGAACGGGGACAGAACTATGGCTACACCTTC.